This TCR beta chain was found in a study of T cell responses to AZD1222 COVID-19 vaccine. Unmatched junction bases numbered 6, after V lost 4 bases and J lost 6 bases. The CDR3 length is 14 residues. CDR1 is SGHNT and CDR2 is YYREEE in the germline V gene (reference sequence). Study-level results: In a largely white British group with more females than males, clonal diversity was possibly underestimated.

The protocol was immunoSEQ multiplex PCR, while the TCRdb copy is restricted to in-frame clones and leaves out a portion. The sample holds some 150,000 clones, around nine tenths seen once. In regard to this clone: Its target is unknown.

The source material was peripheral blood, sampled on day 0 of AZD1222 vaccination. This chain uses TRBV5-4 with TRBJ2-7; TRBD1 matches at 11 bases. The clonotype comes from an adult in good health. CDR3 DNA sequence: TGTGCCAGCAGCCCCGGACAGGGGGCTTCCGAGCAGTACTTC. This codes for CASSPGQGASEQYF. Using reference TRBV5-4 and TRBJ2-7 for the parts outside the CDR3, the full variable domain is ETGVTQSPTHLIKTRGQQVTLRCSSQSGHNTVSWYQQALGQGPQFIFQYYREEENGRGNFPPRFSGLQFPNYSSELNVNALELDDSALYLCASSPGQGASEQYFGPGTRLTVT.